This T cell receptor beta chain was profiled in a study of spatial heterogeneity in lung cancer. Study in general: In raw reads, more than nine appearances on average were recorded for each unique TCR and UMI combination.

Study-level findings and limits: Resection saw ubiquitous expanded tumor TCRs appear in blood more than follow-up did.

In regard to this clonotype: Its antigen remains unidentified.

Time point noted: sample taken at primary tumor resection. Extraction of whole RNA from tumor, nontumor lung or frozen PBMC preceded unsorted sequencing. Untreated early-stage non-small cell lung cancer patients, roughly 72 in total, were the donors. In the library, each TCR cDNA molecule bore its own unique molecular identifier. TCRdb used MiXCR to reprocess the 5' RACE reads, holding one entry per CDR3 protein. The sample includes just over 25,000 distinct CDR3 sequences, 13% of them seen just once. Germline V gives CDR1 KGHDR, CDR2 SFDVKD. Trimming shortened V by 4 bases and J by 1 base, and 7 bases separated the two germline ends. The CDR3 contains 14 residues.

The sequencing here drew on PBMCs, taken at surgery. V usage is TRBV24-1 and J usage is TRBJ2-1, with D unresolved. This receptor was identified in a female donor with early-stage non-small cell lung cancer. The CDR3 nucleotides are TGTGCCACCAGTGAATCGGCATCCTACAATGAGCAGTTCTTC. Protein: CATSESASYNEQFF.